These T cell receptor beta chains were read from a single sample in a study of beta chain features in type 1 diabetes. Profiled with immunoSEQ multiplex PCR; TCRdb holds only in-frame clones, not every one. The sample consists of 970,000 or so clones, roughly 16% of them appearing once. The sample consisted of naive CD4+ T cells from blood. Receptor source: a woman in her late teens or twenties in good health. Each CDR3 is given with its conserved first and last residue.

CDR3 protein	V gene	J gene
CASSITGSYNEQFF	TRBV19	TRBJ2-1
CASSPTLGGSGANVLTF	TRBV18	TRBJ2-6
CASSLASGSDTQYF	TRBV7-2	TRBJ2-3
CASSEFRAAYNEQFF	TRBV25-1	TRBJ2-1
CSVSSGSETQYF	TRBV29-1	TRBJ2-5
CASSIRDRAGETQYF	TRBV19	TRBJ2-5
CASSPLAGGLYNEQFF	TRBV28	TRBJ2-1
CASSSRQGTEAFF	TRBV7-3	TRBJ1-1
CASRRGGDSAYEQYF	TRBV28	TRBJ2-7
CASANRGGDYEQYF	TRBV6-5	TRBJ2-7
CASSLDRGSGYTF	TRBV7-2	TRBJ1-2
CAIRPGDYGAYGYTF	TRBV10-3	TRBJ1-2
CASSQTFGDYGYTF	TRBV7-2	TRBJ1-2
CASSARDTQYF	TRBV7-2	TRBJ2-3
CASSLSLGGREGSGELFF	TRBV27	TRBJ2-2
CSVSKLLFNYGYTF	TRBV29-1	TRBJ1-2
CASSPGRREAEAFF	TRBV5-4	TRBJ1-1
CASSLGAASYEQYF	TRBV5-1	-
CASSLRYEQYF	TRBV18	TRBJ2-7
CATSRDVAMNTEAFF	TRBV15	TRBJ1-1
CASSEASLQETQYF	TRBV2	TRBJ2-5
CASSLGQPILTDTQYF	TRBV7-8	TRBJ2-3
CASSQDRGSGTIRSSYNEQFF	TRBV4-3	TRBJ2-1
CASRATGVSYGAEAFF	TRBV19	TRBJ1-1
CASSPRTGGPYEQYF	TRBV18	TRBJ2-7
CASSAAGYYEQYF	TRBV5-4	TRBJ2-7